Each of the 18 T cell receptor beta chains below was sequenced from the same sample in a study of CD8 T cells in ankylosing spondylitis. TCRdb re-called the 5' RACE reads with MiXCR, one entry per CDR3 protein. Of about 69,000 distinct CDR3 sequences listed, less than 6% are singletons. The sample comprised blood, either unsorted or a sorted T cell fraction (not recorded which). The receptors here all came from a male donor with ankylosing spondylitis or in good health (not recorded which).

In its sample, this clonotype was seen many times. CDR3 nucleotide sequence: TGTGCCAGCAGTTGGACAGGGAGTGAAGCTTTCTTT. It specifies CASSWTGSEAFF. This chain joins TRBV6-2 or TRBV6-3 and TRBJ1-1, with 8 bases identical to TRBD1. J gave up 7 bases and V 4 bases, and 2 bases lay outside the gene matches. The CDR3 has 12 residues. Germline loops: CDR1 MNHEY, CDR2 SVGEGT.

This clonotype was seen at least ten times. The gene calls are TRBV7-9 and TRBJ2-1; the D is unclear. CDR3 size: 13 residues. V was clipped by 1 base and J by 5 bases, with 6 bases between them. CDR1 and CDR2 (germline): SEHNR, FQNEAQ (reference sequence). DNA for the CDR3: TGTGCCAGCAGCTTAGATTGGGACAATGAGCAGTTCTTC. Translated: CASSLDWDNEQFF.

The sample holds many counts of this clonotype. The chain has TRBV4-3 and TRBJ2-3; 10 bases align to TRBD2. Germline trimming cut 2 bases from V and 6 bases from J; bases unmatched to any gene: 5. Germline V CDR1 and CDR2: LGHNA, YSLEER. CDR3 length: 15 amino acids. The CDR3: CASSQQRGGHDTQYF. The CDR3 DNA reads as TGCGCCAGCAGCCAACAGCGGGGGGGCCACGATACGCAGTATTTT.

Note on this clonotype: A single base separates this from a much larger clone, so it may be a read error. The chain recombines TRBV14 with TRBJ2-3, with D unresolved. This CDR3 has 11 amino acids. Germline V gene data show CDR1 as SGHDN and CDR2 as FVKESK. The chain's CDR3 is CASSQADAQYF. The CDR3 DNA follows: TGTGCCAGCAGCCAAGCAGATGCGCAGTATTTT.

This clonotype has at least ten counts. The chain joins TRBV18 to TRBJ2-3, with 7 bases matching TRBD2. Trimming took 3 bases from V and 2 from J; bases not matched to a gene: 8. Germline-derived CDR1 and CDR2 are KGHSH and LQKENI. There are 16 residues in the CDR3. CDR3 in DNA: TGTGCCAGCTCACCTGAGCGGGGTTCCTACACAGATACGCAGTATTTT. Its translation: CASSPERGSYTDTQYF.

This clonotype has a count of ten or more. This chain links TRBV7-2 with TRBJ1-1; TRBD1 matches 7 bases. This CDR3 has 13 amino acids. V lost 5 bases to trimming and J lost 4 bases; unmatched junction nucleotides: 4. CDR1 and CDR2 from the germline V gene are SGHTA and FQGNSA. In nucleotides, the CDR3 is TGTGCCAGCAGCATGACAGGGTTCACTGAAGCTTTCTTT. Translated, it gives CASSMTGFTEAFF.

This clonotype was detected many times. V usage is TRBV5-8 and J usage is TRBJ2-5; D may be TRBD1 (5 bases). Germline CDR1 SGHTS, CDR2 YDEGEE. The CDR3 is 15 amino acids. Trimming took off 4 bases at V and 5 bases at J, with 18 bases between the two ends. CDR3 sequence: CASSRIPRVRETQYF. CDR3 sequence (DNA): TGTGCCAGCAGCAGAATACCCAGGGTACGGGAGACCCAGTACTTC.

This clonotype was seen many times. V and J are TRBV27 and TRBJ1-4; 7 bases agree with TRBD1. In germline, CDR1 is MNHEY, CDR2 SMNVEV (reference sequence). The CDR3 contains 13 residues. Trimming cost V 5 bases and J 6 bases; bases outside gene matches: 3. In DNA form, the CDR3 reads TGTGCCAGCAGTGGACAGGAGCATGAAAAACTGTTTTTT. Its translation: CASSGQEHEKLFF. Looking up the rest from reference TRBV27 and TRBJ1-4 gives the full variable domain: EAQVTQNPRYLITVTGKKLTVTCSQNMNHEYMSWYRQDPGLGLRQIYYSMNVEVTDKGDVPEGYKVSRKEKRNFPLILESPSPNQTSLYFCASSGQEHEKLFFGSGTQLSVL.

There are many counts of this clonotype. The chain employs TRBV5-6 and TRBJ1-6; maybe TRBD1 (5 bases). The ends were cut back, 0 bases at V and 7 bases at J, with 8 bases in the middle. Germline V lookup: CDR1 SGHDT, CDR2 YYEEEE. The CDR3 loop spans 14 amino acids. In nucleotides, the CDR3 is TGTGCCAGCAGCTTGGGCAGGGTGAATTCACCCCTCCACTTT. Its translation is CASSLGRVNSPLHF.

The V call is TRBV7-2, the J call TRBJ2-3; D may be TRBD1 (5 bases). Trimming took 5 bases from V and 0 from J, leaving 12 bases between them. From germline, CDR1 is SGHTA and CDR2 FQGNSA. The CDR3 totals 15 residues. CDR3 region: CASSVDRWSTDTQYF. The CDR3 nucleotides are TGTGCCAGCAGCGTAGACAGATGGAGCACAGATACGCAGTATTTT.

This clonotype occurred many times. The chain uses TRBV30 and TRBJ2-1; a possible D gene is TRBD2 (5 bases). V lost 2 bases, J lost 1 base, and 9 bases lay in between. The CDR3 is made up of 14 amino acids. Germline-derived CDR1 and CDR2 are GTSNPN and SVGIG (reference sequence). For the CDR3, the DNA is TGTGCCTGGAGTACCGGGGTTTCCTACAATGAGCAGTTCTTC. Its protein is CAWSTGVSYNEQFF. Full variable domain (missing parts from reference TRBV30 and TRBJ2-1): SQTIHQWPATLVQPVGSPLSLECTVEGTSNPNLYWYRQAAGRGLQLLFYSVGIGQISSEVPQNLSASRPQDRQFILSSKKLLLSDSGFYLCAWSTGVSYNEQFFGPGTRLTVL.

This clonotype was recorded at least ten times. The chain has TRBV20-1 and TRBJ1-1, with D tentatively TRBD1 (5 bases). V lost 4 bases to trimming and J lost 3 bases, with 18 bases between them. Germline V gives CDR1 DFQATT, CDR2 SNEGSKA (reference sequence). The CDR3 has 15 amino acids. The CDR3 DNA reads as TGCAGTGCTACCCCGGGACTCCTAGGGGACACTGAAGCTTTCTTT. This gives the protein CSATPGLLGDTEAFF.

This clonotype has ten or more counts. The chain has TRBV24-1 and TRBJ2-3; 9 bases are shared with TRBD1. The CDR3 contains 14 residues. V was clipped by 8 bases and J by 6 bases; unmatched bases: 8. Germline-derived CDR1 and CDR2 are KGHDR and SFDVKD. The CDR3 region is CATTSGTGTDTQYF. The CDR3 nucleotides are TGTGCCACCACCTCCGGGACAGGGACTGATACGCAGTATTTT.

This clonotype was counted at least ten times. The rearrangement joins TRBV5-1 to TRBJ2-7; 11 bases align to TRBD2. Per the germline V gene, CDR1 is SGHRS and CDR2 is YFSETQ. Losses at the gene ends were 0 bases for V and 0 bases for J; bases not matched to a gene: 8. This CDR3 is 18 amino acids long. CDR3 in amino acids: CASSLDPSGGYDSYEQYF. DNA of the CDR3: TGCGCCAGCAGCTTGGACCCTAGCGGGGGGTATGACTCCTACGAGCAGTACTTC. Filled out from reference TRBV5-1 and TRBJ2-7, the complete variable domain reads KAGVTQTPRYLIKTRGQQVTLSCSPISGHRSVSWYQQTPGQGLQFLFEYFSETQRNKGNFPGRFSGRQFSNSRSEMNVSTLELGDSALYLCASSLDPSGGYDSYEQYFGPGTRLTVT.

This clonotype was seen many times. The chain carries TRBV5-1 and TRBJ2-5; tentatively, D is TRBD1 or TRBD2 (6 bases each). V was trimmed by 2 bases and J by 3 bases, leaving 14 bases between them. The germline V gene encodes CDR1 SGHRS and CDR2 YFSETQ. The CDR3 is 15 residues long. DNA for the CDR3: TGCGCCAGCAGCTTTGGGGGGCCGGGGGAAGAGACCCAGTACTTC. Amino acid sequence: CASSFGGPGEETQYF.

A few counts support this clonotype. The rearrangement joins TRBV7-2 to TRBJ1-2, with D possibly TRBD1 on 6 matching bases. V shed 4 bases and J shed 3 bases, with 12 bases lying between them. The germline V gene has CDR1 SGHTA and CDR2 FQGNSA. The CDR3 contains 14 residues. The CDR3 loop is CASSSIGQYYGYTF. The DNA for the CDR3 is TGTGCCAGCAGCTCGATTGGACAGTACTATGGCTACACCTTC. Combining the CDR3 with reference TRBV7-2 and TRBJ1-2 gives the whole variable domain GAGVSQSPSNKVTEKGKDVELRCDPISGHTALYWYRQSLGQGLEFLIYFQGNSAPDKSGLPSDRFSAERTGGSVSTLTIQRTQQEDSAVYLCASSSIGQYYGYTFGSGTRLTVV.

At least ten counts were recorded for this clonotype. V is TRBV2 and J is TRBJ2-5, with 8 bases that match TRBD1. Germline V lookup: CDR1 SNHLY, CDR2 FYNNEI. The CDR3 loop spans 12 amino acids. V was clipped by 6 bases and J by 7 bases; unmatched bases: 4. CDR3 coding DNA: TGTGCCAGCAGGGGACAGGACGTGACCCAGTACTTC. Protein: CASRGQDVTQYF. The full variable domain, completed using reference TRBV2 and TRBJ2-5, is EPEVTQTPSHQVTQMGQEVILRCVPISNHLYFYWYRQILGQKVEFLVSFYNNEISEKSEIFDDQFSVERPDGSNFTLKIRSTKLEDSAMYFCASRGQDVTQYFGPGTRLLVL.

This clonotype was counted at least ten times. The V and J genes are TRBV4-1 and TRBJ1-2; no definite D call. Per the germline V gene, CDR1 is MGHRA and CDR2 is YSYEKL. The ends were cut back, 0 bases at V and 3 bases at J, with 8 bases in the middle. The CDR3 loop spans 14 amino acids. CDR3 DNA sequence: TGCGCCAGCAGCCAAGATGGGGTGTACTATGGCTACACCTTC. Its protein product is CASSQDGVYYGYTF.